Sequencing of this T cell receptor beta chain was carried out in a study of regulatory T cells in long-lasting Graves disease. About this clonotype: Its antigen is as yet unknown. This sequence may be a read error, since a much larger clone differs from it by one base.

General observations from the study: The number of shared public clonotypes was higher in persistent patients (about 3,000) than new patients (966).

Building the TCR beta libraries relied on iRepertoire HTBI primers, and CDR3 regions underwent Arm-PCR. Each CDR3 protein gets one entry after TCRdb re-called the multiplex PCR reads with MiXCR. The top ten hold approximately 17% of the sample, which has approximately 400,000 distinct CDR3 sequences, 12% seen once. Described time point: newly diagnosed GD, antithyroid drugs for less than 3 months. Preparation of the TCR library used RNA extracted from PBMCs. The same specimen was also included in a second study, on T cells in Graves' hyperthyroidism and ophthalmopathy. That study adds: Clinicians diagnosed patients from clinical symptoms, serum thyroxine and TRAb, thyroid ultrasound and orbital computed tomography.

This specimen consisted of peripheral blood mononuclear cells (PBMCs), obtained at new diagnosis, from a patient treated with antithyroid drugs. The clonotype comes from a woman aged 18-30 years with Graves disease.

CDR3 nucleotide sequence: TGCGCCAGCAGCTTACGAGCGGGGGGGCGAGTACCCTACAATGAGCAGTACTTC. Translated: CASSLRAGGRVPYNEQYF. This rearrangement joins TRBV5-1 to TRBJ2-7, with TRBD2 matching 10 bases. The CDR3 covers 18 residues. V gave up 2 bases and J gave up 7 bases; unmatched junction bases: 18. Germline lookup yields CDR1 SGHRS and CDR2 YFSETQ.